The 22 T cell receptor beta chains reported below all come from one sample, sequenced in a study of molecular identifiers for immune sequencing clone quantification. TCRdb analysed the PCR reads with MiXCR anew, one entry per CDR3 protein. The table includes around 100,000 distinct CDR3 sequences, roughly a third detected once. The source material was naive CD8+ T cells from blood, with Jurkat cell RNA spiked in. As to subset: FACS-sorted CD8+CD4-CCR7+CD45RA+ naive T cells. The receptors here all came from a human donor in good health. Some libraries in this study had Jurkat cell RNA spiked in.

This clonotype was seen a few times. V and J are TRBV27 and TRBJ1-6; no firm D call. The CDR3 is 12 amino acids. Germline lookup yields CDR1 MNHEY and CDR2 SMNVEV (reference sequence). V lost 6 bases and J 0 bases, leaving 0 bases between the germline ends. The CDR3 bases are TGTGCCAGCAGCTCCTATAATTCACCCCTCCACTTT. This encodes CASSSYNSPLHF.

Of note for this clonotype: This sequence may be a read error, since a much larger clone differs from it by one base. V usage is TRBV4-1 and J usage is TRBJ2-1; D not certain. Trimming left V 1 base short and J 6 bases short, with 13 bases between. This CDR3 has 15 residues. Germline CDR1 is MGHRA and CDR2 is YSYEKL. CDR3 in DNA: TGCGCCAGCAGCCAAGGGCTGGCAGCCACCAATGAGCAGTTCTTC. It is translated as CASSQGLAATNEQFF.

This clonotype was counted only a few times. The J gene is TRBJ1-2, the V gene TRBV4-3; D not resolved. The germline V and J ends were trimmed by 1 base and 0 bases, with 9 bases remaining between them. Germline V lookup: CDR1 LGHNA, CDR2 YSLEER. The CDR3 extends over 15 amino acids. The CDR3 loop is CASSQASVTNYGYTF. Here the CDR3 DNA reads TGCGCCAGCAGCCAAGCCTCCGTGACTAACTATGGCTACACCTTC.

This clonotype was observed at least ten times. The chain combines TRBV28 with TRBJ1-5; D call uncertain. CDR1 is MDHEN and CDR2 is SYDVKM in the germline V gene. The V end was cut by 3 bases, the J end by 10 bases, with 16 bases between. The CDR3 has 14 amino acids. CDR3 in DNA: TGTGCCAGCAGTTTGCGGCCCCCACTGCAACCCCAGCATTTT. As protein: CASSLRPPLQPQHF.

A word on this clonotype: With a much larger clone just one base away, this may be a read error. V and J are TRBV28 and TRBJ1-4, with 7 bases fitting TRBD1. The CDR3 loop spans 19 amino acids. Germline-derived CDR1 and CDR2 are MDHEN and SYDVKM. The CDR3 sequence: CASSFPTGAAMETNEKLIF. The CDR3 DNA reads TGTGCCAGCAGTTTCCCAACAGGGGCCGCCATGGAAACTAATGAAAAACTGATTTTT. Looking up the rest from reference TRBV28 and TRBJ1-4 gives the full variable domain: DVKVTQSSRYLVKRTGEKVFLECVQDMDHENMFWYRQDPGLGLRLIYFSYDVKMKEKGDIPEGYSVSREKKERFSLILESASTNQTSMYLCASSFPTGAAMETNEKLIFGSGTQLSVL.

V and J are TRBV4-1 and TRBJ2-1; TRBD1 matches 8 bases. Germline CDR1 reads MGHRA; CDR2 reads YSYEKL. This CDR3 has 17 amino acids. V lost 0 bases and J lost 3; bases outside the gene matches: 7. CDR3 in amino acids: CASSQDPAQGVYNEQFF. CDR3 DNA sequence: TGCGCCAGCAGCCAAGACCCTGCACAGGGGGTCTACAATGAGCAGTTCTTC.

This clonotype has a handful of counts. The conserved phenylalanine or tryptophan normally closing the CDR3 is absent here, so this likely arose from a read error. The DNA is left out, because the CDR3 cannot be placed on it with certainty; the CDR3 is given as TCRdb lists it. The chain joins TRBV6-6 to TRBJ2-4; the table's D call, TRBD1, was not checked against the DNA. The CDR3 is 12 amino acids long, termini counted. CDR1 and CDR2 from the germline V gene are MNHNY and SVGAGI (reference sequence). This CDR3 reads CASSKPGQCPLV.

The CDR3 here is CASSKRASTDTQYF. The CDR3, as DNA: TGTGCCAGCAGCAAAAGGGCTAGCACAGATACGCAGTATTTT. This chain links TRBV7-8 with TRBJ2-3; D is uncertain. This CDR3 region has 14 residues. V was cut by 5 bases and J by 0 bases, with 9 bases left in between. The germline gives CDR1 SGHVS, CDR2 FQNEAQ. The full variable domain, rest sourced from reference TRBV7-8 and TRBJ2-3, is GAGVSQSPRYKVAKRGQDVALRCDPISGHVSLFWYQQALGQGPEFLTYFQNEAQLDKSGLPSDRFFAERPEGSVSTLKIQRTQQEDSAVYLCASSKRASTDTQYFGPGTRLTVL.

V is TRBV24-1 and J is TRBJ2-1, with 7 bases matching TRBD2. Germline V gene lookup returns CDR1 KGHDR and CDR2 SFDVKD. The CDR3 is made up of 13 amino acids. The trim removed 5 bases at V and 9 bases at J, leaving 6 bases unmatched. This CDR3 reads CATSGGRTGEQFF. DNA of the CDR3: TGTGCCACCAGTGGCGGGAGAACCGGTGAGCAGTTCTTC.

The CDR3: CASSISASGANVLTF. The CDR3 DNA reads as TGTGCCAGTAGTATAAGCGCCTCTGGGGCCAACGTCCTGACTTTC. This chain links TRBV19 with TRBJ2-6; D gene ambiguous. Germline V gene lookup returns CDR1 LNHDA and CDR2 SQIVND (reference sequence). The CDR3 spans 15 residues. V was clipped by 2 bases and J by 0 bases, with 5 bases between them.

The CDR3 DNA reads as TGTGCCAGCAGCCACCGGGACAGTAACTACGAGCAGTACTTC. Its protein product is CASSHRDSNYEQYF. The chain combines TRBV4-2 with TRBJ2-7; 7 positions agree with TRBD1. With V trimmed by 3 bases and J by 3 bases, 5 bases remained unmatched. The CDR3 is 14 residues long. Germline V gives CDR1 LGHNA, CDR2 YNFKEQ.

This clonotype was seen once. A much larger clone differs from this one at a single base, so this may be a read error. This sequence joins TRBV20-1 and TRBJ2-7; 15 nucleotides agree with TRBD2. The CDR3 length is 16 residues. Germline loops: CDR1 DFQATT, CDR2 SNEGSKA (reference sequence). In DNA, the CDR3 is TGCGGTGCTAGACCGGGACTAGCGGGAGGCCCGTTTGTGCAGTACTTC. Encoded protein: CGARPGLAGGPFVQYF.

The chain is built from TRBV15 and TRBJ2-1; weak D call: TRBD2 (6 bases). CDR1 and CDR2 from the germline V gene are LNHNV and YYDKDF (reference sequence). Between the trimmed V and J ends, which lost 4 bases and 4 bases, there was a span of 20 bases. This CDR3 has 17 amino acids. The CDR3 DNA reads TGTGCCACCAGCAAACCTAAGGAGGGAGTCGCATACAATGAGCAGTTCTTC. Translation: CATSKPKEGVAYNEQFF.

With regard to this clonotype: Its ends do not fully match the called genes, so a read error is possible. The CDR3 coding sequence is TGTGCCAGCAGCTTAGGAGGTTTCCCCTACGAGCAGAACTTC. The encoded protein is CASSLGGFPYEQNF. This chain connects TRBV7-8 to TRBJ2-7; D ambiguous. CDR1 is SGHVS and CDR2 is FQNEAQ in the germline V gene. There are 14 residues in the CDR3.

As to this clonotype: A much larger clonotype is one base distant, so this may be a read error. The V gene is TRBV4-1, the J gene TRBJ1-5; possibly TRBD1 for D (6 bases). The CDR3 covers 15 residues. V was shortened by 1 base and J by 5 bases, with 12 bases between the two germline ends. CDR1 is MGHRA and CDR2 is YSYEKL in the germline V gene. Here the CDR3 DNA reads TGCGCCAGCAGCCAAGCGGGGGGCGAATATCAGCCCCAGCATTTT. Translation: CASSQAGGEYQPQHF.

V usage is TRBV27 and J usage is TRBJ2-3; no firm D call. This CDR3 has 17 amino acids. V lost 3 bases and J 0 bases, leaving 16 bases between the germline ends. Germline V gene sequence: CDR1 MNHEY, CDR2 SMNVEV (reference sequence). The CDR3 sequence is CASSFNGFVQSTDTQYF. The CDR3 DNA follows: TGTGCCAGCAGTTTTAACGGTTTCGTACAGAGCACAGATACGCAGTATTTT.

This clonotype was counted at least ten times. The gene calls are TRBV7-9 and TRBJ2-2, with D unclear. The CDR3 contains 11 residues. Looked up from germline, CDR1 is SEHNR and CDR2 is FQNEAQ (reference sequence). V was pared by 6 bases and J by 5 bases, with 4 bases between. The CDR3 DNA sequence: TGTGCCAGCAGTCGGACCGGGGAGCTGTTTTTT. Amino acid sequence: CASSRTGELFF.

V gene TRBV6-2 or TRBV6-3 combines with J gene TRBJ2-7; 9 bases are shared with TRBD1. This CDR3 region has 14 residues. V lost 7 bases, J lost 6 bases, and 10 bases stayed unmatched. Germline V gene lookup returns CDR1 MNHEY and CDR2 SVGEGT. The CDR3 here is CASNSGTGKGEQYF. The CDR3 nucleotides read TGTGCCAGCAATTCTGGGACAGGGAAGGGCGAGCAGTACTTC.

The table lists this clonotype with a few counts. The rearrangement joins TRBV4-1 to TRBJ1-3; the D gene is possibly TRBD1 (5 bases). The CDR3 sequence is 15 residues long. With 1 base removed from V and 2 bases from J, the gap between germline ends came to 9 bases. Germline assignment: CDR1 MGHRA and CDR2 YSYEKL. The CDR3 DNA reads TGCGCCAGCAGCCAAGTCGGGGGACCTGGAAACACCATATATTTT. Translated, it gives CASSQVGGPGNTIYF.

This clonotype was counted many times. The chain links TRBV12-3 or TRBV12-4 to TRBJ1-3, with 7 bases identical to TRBD1. The CDR3 extends over 15 amino acids. V was clipped by 5 bases and J by 2 bases; unmatched bases: 6. DNA for the CDR3: TGTGCCAGCAGTCCAACGACAGGGCCTGGAAACACCATATATTTT. Its translation: CASSPTTGPGNTIYF.

As to this clonotype: This likely comes from a read error, as the CDR3 has no conserved phenylalanine or tryptophan at its end. This chain connects TRBV20-1 to TRBJ2-5; D is unresolved. In germline, CDR1 is DFQATT, CDR2 SNEGSKA (reference sequence). Trimming removed 2 bases from V and 4 bases from J, with 5 bases in between. The CDR3 runs to 11 residues. CDR3 protein: CSARIPETQYI. The DNA of the CDR3 is TGCAGTGCTAGAATCCCAGAGACCCAGTACATC.

This chain joins TRBV11-2 and TRBJ2-5, with no clear D. CDR3 size: 12 residues. V dropped 6 bases and J dropped 3 bases, with 8 bases sitting between them. Germline CDR1 is SGHAT and CDR2 is FQNNGV. The CDR3 here is CASRKTEETQYF. In nucleotides, the CDR3 is TGTGCCAGCAGAAAGACCGAAGAGACCCAGTACTTC.